This entry describes one T cell receptor (beta chain). Germline lookup yields CDR1 SGHRS and CDR2 YFSETQ. V dropped 3 bases and J dropped 5 bases, with 11 bases sitting between them. The CDR3 length is 14 residues. In the authors' methods: Amplification of reference gene primers was used by the study to estimate nucleated cell counts. Profiling relied on immunoSEQ multiplex PCR, and the TCRdb table lists in-frame clones only, not all of them. For V, J and clone size, that table is used; D and trimming come from the DNA. The sample yields 250,000 to 300,000 clones, roughly 90% seen once. The source of the sample is a study of blood T cell repertoires in COVID-19. Study background: COVID-19 samples collected from the United States, Italy and Spain covered acute and convalescent phases. Sample material is recorded as cDNA or gDNA derived from T cells, B-cell-depleted T cells, or PBMCs.

Specimen: peripheral blood. The chain recombines TRBV5-1 with TRBJ1-4; a possible D gene is TRBD1 (5 bases). This sequence originates from a woman in her fifties or sixties who had recovered from COVID-19. In DNA form, the CDR3 reads TGCGCCAGCAGCTATCCAGGGAGGAATGAAAAACTGTTTTTT. It translates to CASSYPGRNEKLFF.